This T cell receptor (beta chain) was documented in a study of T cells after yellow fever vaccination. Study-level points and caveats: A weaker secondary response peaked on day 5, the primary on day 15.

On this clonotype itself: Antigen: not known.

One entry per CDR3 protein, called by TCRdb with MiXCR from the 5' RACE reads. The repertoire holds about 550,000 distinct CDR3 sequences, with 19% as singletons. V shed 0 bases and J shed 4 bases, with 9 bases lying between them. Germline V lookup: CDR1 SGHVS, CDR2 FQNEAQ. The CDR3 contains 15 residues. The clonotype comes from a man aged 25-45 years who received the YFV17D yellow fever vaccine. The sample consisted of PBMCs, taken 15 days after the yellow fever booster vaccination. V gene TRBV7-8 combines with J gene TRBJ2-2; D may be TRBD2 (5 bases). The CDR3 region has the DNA TGTGCCAGCAGCTTAGCGGGAGTTAGCACCGGGGAGCTGTTTTTT. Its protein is CASSLAGVSTGELFF.